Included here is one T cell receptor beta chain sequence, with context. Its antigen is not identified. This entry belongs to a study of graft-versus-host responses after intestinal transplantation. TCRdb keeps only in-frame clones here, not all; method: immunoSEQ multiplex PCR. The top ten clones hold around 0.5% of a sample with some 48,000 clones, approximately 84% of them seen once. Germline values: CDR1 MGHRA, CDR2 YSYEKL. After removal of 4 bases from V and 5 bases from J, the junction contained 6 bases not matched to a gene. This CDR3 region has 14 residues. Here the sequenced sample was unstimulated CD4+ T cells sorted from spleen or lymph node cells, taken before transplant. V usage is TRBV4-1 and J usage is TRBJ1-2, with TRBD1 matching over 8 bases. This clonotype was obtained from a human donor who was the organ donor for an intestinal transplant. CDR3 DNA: TGCGCCAGCAGCCGAGTTACAGGGGGGTATGGCTACACCTTC. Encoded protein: CASSRVTGGYGYTF.